Presented here are 3 T cell receptor beta chains from one specimen sequenced in a study of regulatory dendritic cells for organ transplantation. Sorted T cells were CFSE-labeled and cultured 4 to 5 days with allogeneic regulatory or mature dendritic cells at 1:10. Assay: immunoSEQ multiplex PCR; the TCRdb copy retains only in-frame clones and omits some. The table lists roughly 12,000 clones, 74% of them singletons. These TCRs are of unknown antigen specificity. Specimen: naive CD4+ T cells from blood cultured with regulatory dendritic cells. As to subset: CD45RA+ naive T cells. Receptors were obtained from a human donor in good health.

This clone has only a few counts. CDR3 sequence: CSASRGRGYNEQFF. The CDR3 nucleotides read TGCAGCGCTTCGCGGGGCCGGGGCTACAATGAGCAGTTCTTC. The chain has TRBV29-1 and TRBJ2-1; D possibly corresponds to TRBD2 (6 bases). The V end lost 7 bases, the J end lost 3 bases, and 16 bases lay between the germline ends. CDR1 is SQVTM and CDR2 is ANQGSEA in the germline V gene. The CDR3 runs to 14 residues.

This chain uses TRBV29-1 with TRBJ2-3, with 7 bases matching TRBD2. V lost 3 bases and J lost 1; bases outside the gene matches: 13. The CDR3 is 17 amino acids. Germline CDR1 is SQVTM and CDR2 is ANQGSEA. The CDR3 protein is CSVESGVLLRGTDTQYF. For the CDR3, the DNA is TGCAGCGTTGAGAGCGGGGTCCTCCTCAGGGGCACAGATACGCAGTATTTT.

This clone was found a few times. The rearrangement links TRBV5-4 to TRBJ1-1, with TRBD1 matching 7 bases. V lost 4 bases, J lost 4 bases, and 4 bases stayed unmatched. The CDR3 is 13 residues long. Germline V lookup: CDR1 SGHNT, CDR2 YYREEE (reference sequence). CDR3 sequence: CASSRGTVTEAFF. CDR3 DNA: TGTGCCAGCAGCAGGGGGACAGTCACTGAAGCTTTCTTT.